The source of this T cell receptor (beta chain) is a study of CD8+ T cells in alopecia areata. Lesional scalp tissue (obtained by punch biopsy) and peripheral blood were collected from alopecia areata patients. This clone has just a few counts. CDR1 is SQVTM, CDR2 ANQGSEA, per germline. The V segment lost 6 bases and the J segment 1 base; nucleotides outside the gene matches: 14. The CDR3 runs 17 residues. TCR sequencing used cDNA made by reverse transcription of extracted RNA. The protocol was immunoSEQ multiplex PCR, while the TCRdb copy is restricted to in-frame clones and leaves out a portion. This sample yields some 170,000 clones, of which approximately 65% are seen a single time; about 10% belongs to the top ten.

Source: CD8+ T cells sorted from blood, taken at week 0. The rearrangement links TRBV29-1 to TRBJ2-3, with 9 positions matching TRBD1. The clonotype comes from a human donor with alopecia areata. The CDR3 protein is CSVTGTGSPGGTDTQYF. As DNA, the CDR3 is TGCAGCGTGACCGGGACAGGGTCTCCCGGTGGCACAGATACGCAGTATTTT.